A single sample is the source of the 9 T cell receptor beta chains below, sequenced in a study of a mutant IDH1 vaccine in newly diagnosed glioma. Their cognate antigens are unknown. The time point denotes: week 11, during vaccination. Every vaccine dose comprised 300 ug of mutant IDH1 20-mer peptide plus topical imiquimod. Profiling relied on immunoSEQ multiplex PCR, and the TCRdb table lists in-frame clones only, not all of them. The sample shows some 59,000 clones, 89% of them seen only once. The specimen comprised PBMCs, sampled from a glioma patient whose treatment included an IDH1 peptide vaccine. These receptors were taken from a man in his forties with glioma.

There are a few counts of this clone. This sequence joins TRBV6-5 and TRBJ1-6, with D tentatively TRBD1 (5 bases). The V and J ends lost 5 bases and 5 bases respectively, with 10 bases between them. Germline CDR1 MNHEY, CDR2 SVGAGI. This CDR3 contains 14 residues. In DNA form, the CDR3 reads TGTGCCAGCAGTCAAGAGGGGAATAATTCACCCCTCCACTTT. Encoded protein: CASSQEGNNSPLHF.

This clone was found once. CDR3 coding DNA: TGCGCCAGCAGTGAGTCTACGGAGTTTCAAGAGACCCAGTACTTC. Its protein is CASSESTEFQETQYF. The V call is TRBV10-1, the J call TRBJ2-5, with no clear D. Trimming shortened V by 0 bases and J by 2 bases, and 10 bases separated the two germline ends. Germline V gene data show CDR1 as WNHNN and CDR2 as SYGVQD (reference sequence). This CDR3 spans 15 amino acids.

The rearrangement links TRBV19 to TRBJ1-3, with unresolved D. The CDR3 has 13 residues. Germline CDR1 LNHDA, CDR2 SQIVND (reference sequence). V lost 11 bases to trimming and J lost 4 bases, with 15 bases between them. The CDR3 DNA reads as TGTGCCTGCGGCGGGATTCTCGGAAACACCATATATTTT. Protein sequence: CACGGILGNTIYF.

The chain uses TRBV6-5 and TRBJ1-5, with D perhaps TRBD1 (5 bases). This CDR3 region has 12 residues. Germline CDR1 and CDR2: MNHEY and SVGAGI. V shed 7 bases and J shed 7 bases, with 11 bases lying between them. CDR3 protein: CASKNRGQPQHF. CDR3 coding DNA: TGTGCCAGCAAAAACCGGGGGCAGCCCCAGCATTTT.

V gene TRBV25-1 combines with J gene TRBJ2-7; D call uncertain. The CDR3 loop spans 12 amino acids. Deletions cut 6 bases from V and 2 bases from J, with 8 bases between. Germline V lookup: CDR1 MGHDK, CDR2 SYGVNS. The CDR3 sequence: CASSPGTYEQYF. In DNA, the CDR3 is TGTGCCAGCAGCCCAGGAACCTACGAGCAGTACTTC.

The genes are TRBV29-1 and TRBJ2-2; D not resolved. V dropped 0 bases and J dropped 7 bases, with 9 bases sitting between them. CDR1 SQVTM and CDR2 ANQGSEA come from the germline V gene. The CDR3 length is 13 residues. The CDR3 here is CSVEDSVGGELFF. CDR3 bases: TGCAGCGTTGAAGACTCAGTGGGCGGGGAGCTGTTTTTT.

This clone was detected only once. This chain links TRBV11-2 with TRBJ1-2; 9 nucleotides match TRBD1. This CDR3 comprises 14 residues. The germline V gene encodes CDR1 SGHAT and CDR2 FQNNGV. Trimming cost V 5 bases and J 4 bases; bases outside gene matches: 5. CDR3 nucleotides: TGTGCCAGCAGCGCGGGACAGGGAGTCTATGGCTACACCTTC. This codes for CASSAGQGVYGYTF.

CDR3 DNA: TGTGCCAGCAGTGCGATATACGAGCAGTACTTC. Protein product: CASSAIYEQYF. V is TRBV6-1 and J is TRBJ2-7; unclear D gene. Germline V gene data show CDR1 as MNHNS and CDR2 as SASEGT. The CDR3 is 11 amino acids. V was cut by 4 bases and J by 4 bases, with 5 bases left in between.

The count of this clone is one. The chain is built from TRBV14 and TRBJ2-2, with TRBD2 as a possible D gene (5 bases). The germline V and J ends were trimmed by 7 bases and 0 bases, with 9 bases remaining between them. This CDR3 contains 14 residues. From germline, CDR1 is SGHDN and CDR2 FVKESK. The chain's CDR3 is CASTETTNTGELFF. CDR3 DNA sequence: TGTGCCAGCACGGAGACTACGAACACCGGGGAGCTGTTTTTT.